This TCR beta chain emerged from a study of PD-L1 blockade in urothelial cancer. Time point given: pretreatment peripheral blood. Patient disease was locally advanced or metastatic urothelial carcinoma. V was clipped by 5 bases and J by 2 bases, with 15 bases between them. The CDR3 has 15 amino acids. Germline values: CDR1 SGHVS, CDR2 FQNEAQ. Sequencing was performed with immunoSEQ multiplex PCR; in TCRdb, only in-frame clones are kept and a portion is missing. This sample carries tens of thousands of clones, roughly four fifths of them seen once, and the ten largest clones take roughly 7.1%. The sequence was obtained from a man aged 60 to 69 with urothelial cancer. The input for sequencing was PBMCs, taken around atezolizumab (anti-PD-L1) treatment. The V call is TRBV7-8, the J call TRBJ2-5, with unresolved D. Written as DNA, the CDR3 is TGTGCCAGCAGCAAACAAGAAGCGCGACAAGAGACCCAGTACTTC. Amino acids: CASSKQEARQETQYF.